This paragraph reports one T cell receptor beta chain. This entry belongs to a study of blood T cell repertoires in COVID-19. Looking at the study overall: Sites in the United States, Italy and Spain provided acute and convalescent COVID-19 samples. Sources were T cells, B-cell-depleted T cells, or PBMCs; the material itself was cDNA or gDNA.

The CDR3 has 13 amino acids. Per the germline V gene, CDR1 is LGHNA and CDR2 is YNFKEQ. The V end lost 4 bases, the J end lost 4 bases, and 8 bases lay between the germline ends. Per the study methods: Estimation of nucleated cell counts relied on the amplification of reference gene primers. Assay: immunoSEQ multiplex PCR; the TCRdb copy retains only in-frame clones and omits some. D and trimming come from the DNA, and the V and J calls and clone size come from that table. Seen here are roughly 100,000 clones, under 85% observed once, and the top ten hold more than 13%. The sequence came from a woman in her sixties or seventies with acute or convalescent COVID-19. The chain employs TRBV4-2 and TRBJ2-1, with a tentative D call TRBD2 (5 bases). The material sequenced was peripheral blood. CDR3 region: CASSRGSYNEQFF. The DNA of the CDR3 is TGTGCCAGCAGCCGAGGGAGTTACAATGAGCAGTTCTTC.